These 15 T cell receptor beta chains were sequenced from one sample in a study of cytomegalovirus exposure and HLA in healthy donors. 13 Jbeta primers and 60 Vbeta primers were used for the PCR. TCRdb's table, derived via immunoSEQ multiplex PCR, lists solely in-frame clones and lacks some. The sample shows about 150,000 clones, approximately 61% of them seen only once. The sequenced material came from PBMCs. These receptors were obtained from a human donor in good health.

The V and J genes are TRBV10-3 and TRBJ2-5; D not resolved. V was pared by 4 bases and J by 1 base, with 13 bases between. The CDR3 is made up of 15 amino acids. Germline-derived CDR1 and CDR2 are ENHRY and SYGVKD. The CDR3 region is CAISGLSSLQETQYF. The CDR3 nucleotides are TGTGCCATCAGTGGTCTCAGTTCTCTCCAAGAGACCCAGTACTTC.

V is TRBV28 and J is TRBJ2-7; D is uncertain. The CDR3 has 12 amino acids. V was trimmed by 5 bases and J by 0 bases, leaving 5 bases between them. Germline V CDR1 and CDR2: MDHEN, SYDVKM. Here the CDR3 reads CASSPSSYEQYF. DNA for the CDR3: TGTGCCAGCAGTCCATCCTCCTACGAGCAGTACTTC.

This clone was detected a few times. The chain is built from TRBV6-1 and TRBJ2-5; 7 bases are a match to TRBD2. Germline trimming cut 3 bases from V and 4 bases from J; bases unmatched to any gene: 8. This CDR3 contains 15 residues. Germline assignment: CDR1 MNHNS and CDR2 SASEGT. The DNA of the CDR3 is TGTGCCAGCAGTGATCTCGCGGGAGAAAGAGAGACCCAGTACTTC. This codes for CASSDLAGERETQYF.

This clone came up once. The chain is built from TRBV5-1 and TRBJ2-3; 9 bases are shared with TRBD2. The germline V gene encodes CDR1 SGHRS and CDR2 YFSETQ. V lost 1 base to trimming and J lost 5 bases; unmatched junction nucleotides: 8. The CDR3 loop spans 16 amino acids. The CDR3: CASSLIGGRGRDTQYF. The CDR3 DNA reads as TGCGCCAGCAGCTTGATCGGCGGGAGGGGAAGAGATACGCAGTATTTT.

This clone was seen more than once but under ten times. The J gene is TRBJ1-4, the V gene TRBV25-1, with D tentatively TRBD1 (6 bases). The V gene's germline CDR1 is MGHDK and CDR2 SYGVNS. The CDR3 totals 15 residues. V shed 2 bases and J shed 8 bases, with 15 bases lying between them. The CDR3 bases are TGTGCCAGCAGTGAACGAACAGGGACTAGCGAAAAACTGTTTTTT. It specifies CASSERTGTSEKLFF.

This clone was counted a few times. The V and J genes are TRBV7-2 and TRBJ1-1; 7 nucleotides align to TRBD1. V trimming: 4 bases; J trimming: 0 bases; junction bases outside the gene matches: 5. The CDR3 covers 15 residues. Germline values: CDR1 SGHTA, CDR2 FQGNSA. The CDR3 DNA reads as TGTGCCAGCAGCTCGCCGGGACAGATGAACACTGAAGCTTTCTTT. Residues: CASSSPGQMNTEAFF. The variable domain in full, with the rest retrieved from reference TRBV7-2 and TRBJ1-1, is GAGVSQSPSNKVTEKGKDVELRCDPISGHTALYWYRQSLGQGLEFLIYFQGNSAPDKSGLPSDRFSAERTGGSVSTLTIQRTQQEDSAVYLCASSSPGQMNTEAFFGQGTRLTVV.

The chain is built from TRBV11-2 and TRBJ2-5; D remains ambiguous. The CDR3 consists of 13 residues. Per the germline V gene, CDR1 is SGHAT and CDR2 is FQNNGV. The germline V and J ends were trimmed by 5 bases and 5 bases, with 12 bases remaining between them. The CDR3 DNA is TGTGCCAGCAGCCCAAGCCGCCGGGAGACCCAGTACTTC. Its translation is CASSPSRRETQYF.

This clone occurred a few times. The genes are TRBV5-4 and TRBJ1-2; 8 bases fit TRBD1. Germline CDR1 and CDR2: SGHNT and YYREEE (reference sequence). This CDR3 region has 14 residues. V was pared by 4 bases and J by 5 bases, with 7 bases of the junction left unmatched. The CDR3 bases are TGTGCCAGCAGCCAAAGCGGGACAGGTTATGGCTACACCTTC. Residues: CASSQSGTGYGYTF.

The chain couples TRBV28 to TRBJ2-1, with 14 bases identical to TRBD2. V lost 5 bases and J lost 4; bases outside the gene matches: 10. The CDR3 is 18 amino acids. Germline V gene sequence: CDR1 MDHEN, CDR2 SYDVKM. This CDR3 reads CASSTRLAGGPSYNEQFF. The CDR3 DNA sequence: TGTGCCAGCAGTACACGACTAGCGGGAGGGCCGTCGTACAATGAGCAGTTCTTC.

The CDR3 DNA reads as TGTGCCAGCAGAGACAGGGGGGATAGCAATCAGCCCCAGCATTTT. Translation: CASRDRGDSNQPQHF. V usage is TRBV27 and J usage is TRBJ1-5; 9 bases line up with TRBD1. Germline-derived CDR1 and CDR2 are MNHEY and SMNVEV (reference sequence). V shed 6 bases and J 0 bases; nucleotides not matched to a gene: 3. The CDR3 runs 15 residues.

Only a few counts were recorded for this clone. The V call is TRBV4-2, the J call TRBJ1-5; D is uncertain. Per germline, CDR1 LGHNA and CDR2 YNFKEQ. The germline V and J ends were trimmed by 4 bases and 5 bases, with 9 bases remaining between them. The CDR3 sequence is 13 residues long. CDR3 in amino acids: CASSRSRDQPQHF. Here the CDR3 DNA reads TGTGCCAGCAGCCGGTCGAGGGATCAGCCCCAGCATTTT.

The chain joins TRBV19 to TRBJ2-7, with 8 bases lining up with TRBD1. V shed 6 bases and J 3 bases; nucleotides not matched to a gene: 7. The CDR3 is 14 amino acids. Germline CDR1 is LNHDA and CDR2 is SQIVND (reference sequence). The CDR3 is CASSPGTGYYEQYF. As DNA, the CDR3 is TGTGCCAGTAGCCCCGGGACAGGCTACTACGAGCAGTACTTC.

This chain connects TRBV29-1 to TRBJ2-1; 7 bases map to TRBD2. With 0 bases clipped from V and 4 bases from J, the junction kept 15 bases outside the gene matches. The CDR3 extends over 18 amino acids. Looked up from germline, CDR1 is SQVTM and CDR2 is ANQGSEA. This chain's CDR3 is CSVEDPLFGAGKYNEQFF. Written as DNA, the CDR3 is TGCAGCGTTGAAGATCCCCTCTTTGGAGCGGGGAAATACAATGAGCAGTTCTTC.

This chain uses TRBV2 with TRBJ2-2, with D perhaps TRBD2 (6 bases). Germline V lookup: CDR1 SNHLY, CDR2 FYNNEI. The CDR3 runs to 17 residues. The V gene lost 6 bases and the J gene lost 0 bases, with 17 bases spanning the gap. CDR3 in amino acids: CASSDPRGGANTGELFF. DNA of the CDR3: TGTGCCAGCAGCGACCCGAGGGGCGGGGCGAACACCGGGGAGCTGTTTTTT.

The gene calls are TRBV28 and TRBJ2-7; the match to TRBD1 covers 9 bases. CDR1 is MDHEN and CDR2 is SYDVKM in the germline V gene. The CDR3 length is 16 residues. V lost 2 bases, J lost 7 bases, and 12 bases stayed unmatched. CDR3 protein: CASSLVSGQGSKEQYF. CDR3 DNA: TGTGCCAGCAGTTTAGTGTCGGGACAGGGATCGAAGGAGCAGTACTTC.